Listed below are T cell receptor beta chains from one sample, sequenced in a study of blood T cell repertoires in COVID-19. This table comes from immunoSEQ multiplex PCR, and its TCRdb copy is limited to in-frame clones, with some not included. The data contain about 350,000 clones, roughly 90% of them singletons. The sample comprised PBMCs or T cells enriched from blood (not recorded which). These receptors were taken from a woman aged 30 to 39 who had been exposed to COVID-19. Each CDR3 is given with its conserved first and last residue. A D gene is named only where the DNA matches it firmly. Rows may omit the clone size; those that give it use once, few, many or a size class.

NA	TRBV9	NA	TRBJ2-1	CASSVDGRVHNEQFF	TGTGCCAGCAGCGTAGACGGCAGGGTCCACAATGAGCAGTTCTTC
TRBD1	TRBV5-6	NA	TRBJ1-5	CASSFNGLGRTGIDQPQHF	TGTGCCAGCAGCTTTAATGGTCTGGGCCGGACAGGCATTGATCAGCCCCAGCATTTT
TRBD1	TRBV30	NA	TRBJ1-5	CAWGQGARNQPQHF	TGTGCCTGGGGACAGGGGGCGCGGAATCAGCCCCAGCATTTT
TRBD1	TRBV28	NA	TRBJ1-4	CATLPGQGGEKLFF	TGTGCCACCTTGCCGGGACAGGGGGGTGAAAAACTGTTTTTT
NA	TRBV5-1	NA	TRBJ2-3	CASSPFSGTDTQYF	TGCGCCAGCAGCCCATTCAGCGGCACAGATACGCAGTATTTT
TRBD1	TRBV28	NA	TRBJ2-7	CASTPDRDLNEQYF	TGTGCCAGCACCCCGGACAGGGACCTTAACGAGCAGTACTTC
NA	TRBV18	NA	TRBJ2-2	CASSPAKGSGELFF	TGTGCCAGCTCACCCGCGAAGGGGTCCGGGGAGCTGTTTTTT
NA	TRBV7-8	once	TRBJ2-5	CASSSRGETQYF	TGTGCCAGCAGCTCCAGGGGAGAGACCCAGTACTTC
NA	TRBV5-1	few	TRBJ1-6	CASTEDIFSPLHF	TGCGCCAGCACCGAGGACATTTTTTCACCCCTCCACTTT
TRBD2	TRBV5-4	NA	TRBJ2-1	CASSLPGLAGVEQFF	TGTGCCAGCAGCCTCCCGGGACTAGCGGGAGTTGAGCAGTTCTTC
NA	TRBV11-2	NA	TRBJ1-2	CASTPGVGGYYGYTF	TGTGCCAGCACCCCGGGAGTCGGGGGGTACTATGGCTACACCTTC
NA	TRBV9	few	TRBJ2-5	CASSVGGPQETQYF	TGTGCCAGCAGCGTAGGGGGGCCCCAAGAGACCCAGTACTTC
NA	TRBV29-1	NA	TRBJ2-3	CSLSGVHTDTQYF	TGCAGCCTTTCGGGGGTCCACACAGATACGCAGTATTTT
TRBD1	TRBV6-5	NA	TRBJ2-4	CASSPRTGINIQYF	TGTGCCAGCAGTCCCCGGACAGGAATAAACATTCAGTACTTC
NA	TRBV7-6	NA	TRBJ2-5	CASSFPSWAQETQYF	TGTGCCAGCAGCTTCCCCTCGTGGGCGCAAGAGACCCAGTACTTC
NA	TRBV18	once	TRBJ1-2	CASSRQSNYGYTF	TGTGCCAGCTCACGGCAGTCGAACTATGGCTACACCTTC
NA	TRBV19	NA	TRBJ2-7	CASSSPGVEQYF	TGTGCCAGTAGTTCTCCAGGGGTCGAGCAGTACTTC
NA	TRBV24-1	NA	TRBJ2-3	CATSEYGSLADTQYF	TGTGCCACCAGTGAGTACGGGAGTTTGGCAGATACGCAGTATTTT
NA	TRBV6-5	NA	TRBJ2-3	CASSPRASTDTQYF	TGTGCCAGCAGTCCCAGGGCTAGCACAGATACGCAGTATTTT
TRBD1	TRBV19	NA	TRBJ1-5	CATQRGDRGFRSPQHF	TGTGCCACCCAAAGGGGGGACAGGGGGTTTAGATCGCCCCAGCATTTT
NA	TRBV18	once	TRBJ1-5	CASSPRARSNQPQHF	TGTGCCAGCTCACCTCGCGCACGTAGCAATCAGCCCCAGCATTTT
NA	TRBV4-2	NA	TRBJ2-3	CASSQDWLQPTDTQYF	TGTGCCAGCAGCCAAGACTGGTTACAACCCACAGATACGCAGTATTTT
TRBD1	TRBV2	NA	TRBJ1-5	CASSGTGSQPQHF	TGTGCCAGCAGTGGGACAGGGAGTCAGCCCCAGCATTTT
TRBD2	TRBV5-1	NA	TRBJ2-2	CASSLERLAGAGELFF	TGCGCCAGCAGCTTGGAAAGACTAGCGGGCGCCGGGGAGCTGTTTTTT
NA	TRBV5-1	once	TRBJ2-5	CASSGQQETQYF	TGCGCCAGCAGCGGACAACAAGAGACCCAGTACTTC
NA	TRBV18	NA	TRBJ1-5	CASSPFPDRNSNQPQHF	TGTGCCAGCTCACCATTCCCGGACAGAAATAGCAATCAGCCCCAGCATTTT
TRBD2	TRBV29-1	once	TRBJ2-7	CSVEATGTSSYEQYF	TGCAGCGTTGAAGCTACCGGGACTAGTAGCTACGAGCAGTACTTC
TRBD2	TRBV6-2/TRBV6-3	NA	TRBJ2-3	CASSTLTGGRGRWTDTQYF	TGTGCCAGCAGTACACTAACGGGAGGTCGGGGTCGGTGGACAGATACGCAGTATTTT
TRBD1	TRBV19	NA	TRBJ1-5	CASSIDLVGQGYSNQPQHF	TGTGCCAGTAGTATAGATCTAGTAGGACAGGGTTATAGCAATCAGCCCCAGCATTTT
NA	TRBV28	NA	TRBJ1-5	CASSWQDNQPQHF	TGTGCCAGCAGTTGGCAGGACAATCAGCCCCAGCATTTT
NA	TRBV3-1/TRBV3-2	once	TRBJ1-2	CASSQDVGSLYGYTF	TGTGCCAGCAGCCAAGACGTGGGGAGCCTCTATGGCTACACCTTC
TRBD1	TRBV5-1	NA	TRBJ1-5	CASSSTGGAQPQHF	TGCGCCAGCAGCTCGACAGGGGGGGCTCAGCCCCAGCATTTT
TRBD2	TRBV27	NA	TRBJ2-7	CASSFTSGIYEQYF	TGTGCCAGCAGTTTTACTAGCGGGATTTACGAGCAGTACTTC
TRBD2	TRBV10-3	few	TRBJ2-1	CAIRDRSSGPTSEQFF	TGTGCCATCAGGGACCGATCTAGCGGCCCAACCAGCGAGCAGTTCTTC
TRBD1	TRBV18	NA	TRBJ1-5	CASSRGTGTNQPQHF	TGTGCCAGCTCACGCGGGACAGGAACCAATCAGCCCCAGCATTTT
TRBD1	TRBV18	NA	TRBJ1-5	CASSRTGGSDQPQHF	TGTGCCAGCTCGCGGACAGGGGGTAGCGATCAGCCCCAGCATTTT